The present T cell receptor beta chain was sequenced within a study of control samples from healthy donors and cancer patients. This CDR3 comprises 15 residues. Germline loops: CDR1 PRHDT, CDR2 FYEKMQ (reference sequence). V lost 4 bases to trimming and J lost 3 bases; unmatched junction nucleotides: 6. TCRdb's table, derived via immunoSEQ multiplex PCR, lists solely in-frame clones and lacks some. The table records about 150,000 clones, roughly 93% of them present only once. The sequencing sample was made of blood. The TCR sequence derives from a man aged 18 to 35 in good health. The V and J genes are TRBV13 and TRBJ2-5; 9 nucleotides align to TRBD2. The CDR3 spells CASSSRPSGEETQYF. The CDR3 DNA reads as TGTGCCAGCAGCTCACGGCCTAGCGGGGAAGAGACCCAGTACTTC.